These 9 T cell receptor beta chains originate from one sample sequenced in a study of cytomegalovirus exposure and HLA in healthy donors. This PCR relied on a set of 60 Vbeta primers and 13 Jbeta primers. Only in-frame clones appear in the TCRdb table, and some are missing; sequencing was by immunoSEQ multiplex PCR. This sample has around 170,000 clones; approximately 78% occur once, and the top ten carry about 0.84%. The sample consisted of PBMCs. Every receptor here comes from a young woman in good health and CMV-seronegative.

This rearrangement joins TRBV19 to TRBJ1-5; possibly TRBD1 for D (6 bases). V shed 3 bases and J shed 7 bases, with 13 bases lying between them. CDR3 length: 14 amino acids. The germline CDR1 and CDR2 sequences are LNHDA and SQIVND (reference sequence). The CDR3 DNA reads TGTGCCAGTAGTATGAATGGGGGCCGGCAGCCCCAGCATTTT. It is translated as CASSMNGGRQPQHF.

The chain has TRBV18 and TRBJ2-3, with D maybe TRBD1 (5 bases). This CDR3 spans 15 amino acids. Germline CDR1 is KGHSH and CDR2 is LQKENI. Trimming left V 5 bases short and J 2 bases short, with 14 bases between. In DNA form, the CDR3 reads TGTGCCAGCTCATGGGGCAGGGTGTCCACAGATACGCAGTATTTT. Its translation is CASSWGRVSTDTQYF.

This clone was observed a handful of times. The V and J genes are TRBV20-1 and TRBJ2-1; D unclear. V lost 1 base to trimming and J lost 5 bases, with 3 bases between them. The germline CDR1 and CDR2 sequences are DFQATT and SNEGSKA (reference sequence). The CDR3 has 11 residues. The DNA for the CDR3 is TGCAGTGCTAGAGCCGACAATGAGCAGTTCTTC. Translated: CSARADNEQFF.

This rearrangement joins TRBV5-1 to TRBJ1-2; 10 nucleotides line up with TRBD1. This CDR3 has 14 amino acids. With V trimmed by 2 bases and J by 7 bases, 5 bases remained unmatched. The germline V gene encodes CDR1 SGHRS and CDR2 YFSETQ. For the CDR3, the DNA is TGCGCCAGCAGCTTAGACAGGGGGCGGTCTGGCTACACCTTC. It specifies CASSLDRGRSGYTF.

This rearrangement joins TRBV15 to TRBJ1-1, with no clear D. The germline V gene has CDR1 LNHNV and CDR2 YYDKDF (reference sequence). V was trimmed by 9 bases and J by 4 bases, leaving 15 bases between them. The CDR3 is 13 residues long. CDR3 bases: TGTGCCACAAGCGAGGTCGGAGGCACTGAAGCTTTCTTT. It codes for CATSEVGGTEAFF.

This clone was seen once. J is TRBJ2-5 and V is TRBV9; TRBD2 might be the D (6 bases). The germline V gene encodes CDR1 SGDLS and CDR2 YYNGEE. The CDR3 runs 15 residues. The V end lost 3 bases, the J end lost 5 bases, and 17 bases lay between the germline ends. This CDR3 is CASSESAPGGETQYF. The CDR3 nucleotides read TGTGCCAGCAGCGAATCCGCCCCTGGGGGGGAGACCCAGTACTTC.

CDR3: CASSFGQGGAGELFF. In DNA, the CDR3 is TGTGCCAGCAGTTTCGGACAGGGAGGCGCCGGGGAGCTGTTTTTT. The rearrangement uses TRBV7-9 and TRBJ2-2, with 8 bases matching TRBD1. Germline CDR1 SEHNR, CDR2 FQNEAQ (reference sequence). The CDR3 spans 15 residues. Trimming cost V 6 bases and J 6 bases; bases outside gene matches: 9.

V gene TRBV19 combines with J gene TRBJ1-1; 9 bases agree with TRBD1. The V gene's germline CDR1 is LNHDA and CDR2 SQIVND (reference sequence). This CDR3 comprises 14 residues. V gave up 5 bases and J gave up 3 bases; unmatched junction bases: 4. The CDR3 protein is CASSPGTGYTEAFF. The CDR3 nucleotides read TGTGCCAGTAGTCCTGGGACAGGGTACACTGAAGCTTTCTTT. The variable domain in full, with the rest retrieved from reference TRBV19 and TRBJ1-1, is DGGITQSPKYLFRKEGQNVTLSCEQNLNHDAMYWYRQDPGQGLRLIYYSQIVNDFQKGDIAEGYSVSREKKESFPLTVTSAQKNPTAFYLCASSPGTGYTEAFFGQGTRLTVV.

This CDR3 is CAWNRQGEAEQYF. DNA of the CDR3: TGTGCCTGGAATCGGCAGGGTGAGGCCGAGCAGTACTTC. The chain is built from TRBV30 and TRBJ2-7, with D possibly TRBD1 on 5 matching bases. The CDR3 totals 13 residues. V was pared by 4 bases and J by 6 bases, with 16 bases between. Germline V gene data show CDR1 as GTSNPN and CDR2 as SVGIG (reference sequence).